The subject of this entry is one TCR beta chain. A deep-level run was used for the assay. Measured with immunoSEQ multiplex PCR; TCRdb has only the in-frame clones, and not every one. The data hold 1,100,000 or so clones, with about 84% observed a single time. HIV-negative, healthy adults without recent acute infections or vaccinations were the donors. This specimen belongs to a study of shared clonotypes between healthy human individuals. Turning to the study itself: Per-donor plates numbered three CD4 naive, three CD4 memory, two CD8 naive and one CD8 memory.

V gave up 5 bases and J gave up 3 bases, with 28 bases separating them. This CDR3 region has 20 residues. Germline assignment: CDR1 LGHNA and CDR2 YNFKEQ. The clonotype originates from a man between 18 and 35 years old in good health. Some clones in this sample may be carry-over from other donors' samples. The source material was memory CD4+ T cells from PBMCs. Stated subset: CD45RA-negative fraction. This chain uses TRBV4-2 with TRBJ2-2, with a weak D call TRBD2 (6 bases). The CDR3 region is CASSYRRDQGLSAYTGELFF. The CDR3 DNA reads TGTGCCAGCAGCTACCGGAGGGACCAGGGACTCTCAGCCTACACCGGGGAGCTGTTTTTT.